A single sample gave rise to the 2 T cell receptor beta chains below, sequenced in a study of cytomegalovirus exposure and HLA in healthy donors. PCR was performed using 60 Vbeta and 13 Jbeta primers. Sequencing was performed with immunoSEQ multiplex PCR; in TCRdb, only in-frame clones are kept and a portion is missing. Here the sample spans under 250,000 clones, roughly 78% being singletons. The sample taken for sequencing was PBMCs. The receptors originated from a boy aged 5-17 years in good health and CMV-seronegative.

The rearrangement links TRBV19 to TRBJ1-1; D is ambiguous. V dropped 3 bases and J dropped 2 bases, with 13 bases sitting between them. Germline V gives CDR1 LNHDA, CDR2 SQIVND (reference sequence). The CDR3 is 15 residues long. In DNA form, the CDR3 reads TGTGCCAGTAGTATTTCCGAAGGCGGCAACACTGAAGCTTTCTTT. Its translation: CASSISEGGNTEAFF.

The rearrangement uses TRBV7-9 and TRBJ2-3; 8 nucleotides match TRBD2. V was pared by 7 bases and J by 8 bases, with 2 bases of the junction left unmatched. The germline V gene encodes CDR1 SEHNR and CDR2 FQNEAQ (reference sequence). There are 11 residues in the CDR3. Written as DNA, the CDR3 is TGTGCCAGCACCGGGGGGGGTACGCAGTATTTT. Encoded protein: CASTGGGTQYF.